The text below deals with one TCR beta chain. Here immunoSEQ multiplex PCR was the method, and the copy in TCRdb shows in-frame clones only, minus some. This sample carries 60,000 to 85,000 clones, 75% to 95% of them seen once, and the ten largest clones take 2.3%. This sample was included in a study of T cell changes during pregnancy in multiple sclerosis. The CDR3 runs 19 residues. Trimming cost V 3 bases and J 0 bases; bases outside gene matches: 12. Germline CDR1 is KGHSH and CDR2 is LQKENI. The sequences come from peripheral blood, collected in the first trimester of pregnancy. This receptor was taken from a female donor with multiple sclerosis, enrolled in a pregnancy study. The chain couples TRBV18 to TRBJ2-3, with 10 bases fitting TRBD2. The CDR3 region is CASSPLAGALFTSTDTQYF. In nucleotides, the CDR3 is TGTGCCAGCTCACCCCTAGCGGGAGCCCTTTTCACTAGCACAGATACGCAGTATTTT.